The present T cell receptor (beta chain) was sequenced within a study of blood T cell repertoires in COVID-19. Turning to the study itself: COVID-19 samples, acute and convalescent, were from the United States, Italy and Spain. PBMCs, B-cell-depleted T cells, or T cells provided the cDNA or gDNA that made up the material.

The CDR3 is made up of 14 amino acids. Germline CDR1 SGHRS, CDR2 YFSETQ. The J segment lost 2 bases and the V segment lost 5 bases, leaving 4 bases of the junction unmatched. This clone has more than one count but fewer than ten. Original methodology: Researchers report that nucleated cell counts were estimated from reference gene primer amplification. Clones were sequenced by immunoSEQ multiplex PCR, and TCRdb holds only the in-frame ones, with some missing. That table supplies the V and J calls and clone size; D and trimming were determined from the DNA. The sample yields fewer than 130,000 clones, approximately 67% seen once.

Sequenced material: peripheral blood. This chain links TRBV5-1 with TRBJ2-7; 10 bases are a match to TRBD1. The receptor's source is a woman between 55 and 75 years old with acute or convalescent COVID-19. Written as DNA, the CDR3 is TGCGCCAGCAGTTCCGGGACAGGGGCCTACGAGCAGTACTTC. The encoded protein is CASSSGTGAYEQYF.